Sequencing of this T cell receptor beta chain was carried out in a study of T-cell reconstitution after alpha-beta-depleted transplantation in children. Germline CDR1 reads SGHTA; CDR2 reads FQGTGA. The CDR3 is 16 amino acids. Losses at the gene ends were 6 bases for V and 2 bases for J; bases not matched to a gene: 4. The TCRbeta library incorporated unique molecular identifiers. TCRdb processed the PCR reads anew with MiXCR; each CDR3 protein has one entry. Of 500,000 to 600,000 distinct CDR3 sequences listed, about 16% are singletons. Here the sequenced sample was PBMCs from the stem cell graft donor, taken from the stem cell graft. The genes are TRBV7-3 and TRBJ2-3; TRBD2 agrees at 14 bases. This sequence was found in a human donor who donated a stem cell graft to a child with acute lymphoblastic leukemia. The CDR3 is CASRMTSGGATDTQYF. The CDR3 DNA is TGTGCCAGCAGGATGACTAGCGGGGGGGCCACAGATACGCAGTATTTT.